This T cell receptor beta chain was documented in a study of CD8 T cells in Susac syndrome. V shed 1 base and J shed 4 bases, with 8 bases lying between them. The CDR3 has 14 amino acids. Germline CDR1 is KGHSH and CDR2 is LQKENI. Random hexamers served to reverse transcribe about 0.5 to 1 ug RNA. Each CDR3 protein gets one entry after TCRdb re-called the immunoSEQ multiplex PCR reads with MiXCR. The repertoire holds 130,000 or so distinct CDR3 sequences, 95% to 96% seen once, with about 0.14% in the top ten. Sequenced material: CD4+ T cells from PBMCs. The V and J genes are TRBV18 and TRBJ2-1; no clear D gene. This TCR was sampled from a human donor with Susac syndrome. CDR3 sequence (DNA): TGTGCCAGCTCACCACAGGGTTCGTACAATGAGCAGTTCTTC. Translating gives CASSPQGSYNEQFF.